This T cell receptor beta chain was retrieved from a study of response to subunit inactivated influenza vaccine. General study results and limits: Authors suggested few new T cells are recruited by each seasonal influenza vaccination.

This clonotype came up a few times. Its antigen is currently unknown. MiXCR, applied by TCRdb to the RT-PCR reads, yields one record per CDR3 protein. The sample yields hundreds of thousands of distinct CDR3 sequences, roughly 22% seen once. The CDR3 sequence is 17 residues long. V was clipped by 3 bases and J by 0 bases, with 15 bases between them. The sequence was obtained from a man aged 50-75 years who received an inactivated influenza vaccine. The gene calls are TRBV12-3 or TRBV12-4 and TRBJ2-1; D perhaps matches TRBD1 (6 bases). This material consisted of PBMCs from blood, taken 21 months after vaccination. The DNA of the CDR3 is TGTGCCAGCAGTTTGCTACAGGGCCTAAACTCCTACAATGAGCAGTTCTTC. It is translated as CASSLLQGLNSYNEQFF.